These 2 T cell receptor beta chains were sequenced from one sample in a study of CDR3 diversity in severe acne. TCRdb re-analysed the PCR reads in MiXCR, keeping a single row per CDR3 protein. The sample lists more than 70,000 distinct CDR3 sequences, about 50% seen once, with 10% in the top ten. The specimen was blood. The receptors shown here come from a male donor in good health, serving as a control.

The chain couples TRBV29-1 to TRBJ2-7; 7 bases are a match to TRBD1. This CDR3 spans 14 amino acids. The germline V gene has CDR1 SQVTM and CDR2 ANQGSEA. Trimming cost V 4 bases and J 0 bases; bases outside gene matches: 6. In DNA form, the CDR3 reads TGCAGCGTTGGTTTGGGACAGCGCTCCTACGAGCAGTACTTC. Translated, it gives CSVGLGQRSYEQYF.

A word on this clonotype: The CDR3 carries no conserved terminal phenylalanine or tryptophan, so it likely arises from a read error. No DNA is shown, since the ends of the CDR3 on it are uncertain; the CDR3 is the one TCRdb lists. This CDR3 reads CATSVYTEQFS. The chain is built from TRBV24-1 and TRBJ2-1. In germline, CDR1 is KGHDR, CDR2 SFDVKD. The CDR3 has 11 residues if both end residues are counted.